This T cell receptor beta chain came from a study of T cell repertoires in aging, cancer and after chemotherapy (dated by TCRdb to between 2018 and 2021). Study-level background: Six donor age groups were covered, ranging from 30 or younger up to 70 or older, and each group contained at least three individuals. Control TCR repertoires from healthy donors were recorded over several months to years, and clear clonal overlap was observed across re-sampling. In total, the full dataset held 8.5 million to 9.5 million TCR reads. To look at immunoaging and at how T cells reconstitute after chemotherapy, the study profiled TCR beta repertoires in peripheral blood from both healthy donors and cancer patients. The cohort comprised 200 to 250 cancer patients, roughly 93 with hematological and 124 with solid cancers, plus 95 healthy donors as a reference group. The paper as a whole reports these results and caveats: The authors noted that the repertoire data do not allow conclusions about immunological memory after chemotherapy. In both cancer cohorts, the median generation probability rose over the chemotherapy interval, which suggests that the repertoire was reconstituted through rebound thymic output. In healthy donors, the decline in TCR diversity with age was mainly explained by loss of richness, whereas in cancer patients loss of evenness was also found to contribute. Untreated patients with hematological or solid cancers showed significantly lower blood TCR diversity and higher clonality than age-matched healthy donors.

According to the germline V gene (reference sequence), CDR1 reads PRHDT and CDR2 reads FYEKMQ. V sheds 0 bases and J sheds 8 bases, leaving 8 bases between their ends. From the cysteine through the phenylalanine, the CDR3 covers 13 amino acids. Of all the DNA, just the CDR3 is kept, 39 bases in frame from base 1. As to this clonotype: Its antigen specificity is not known. Base qualities are not at hand, and no much larger clone is one base apart.

Using a mixed TRB-A/B primer pool, multiplex touch-down PCR amplified rearranged TRB sequences covering the V, D and J segments. Illumina adapters and sample indices were added to the amplicons in two consecutive PCR reactions performed with Phusion HS II polymerase. Amplicons were gel-purified using the NucleoSpin Gel and PCR Clean-up kit and were subsequently checked with Qubit and an Agilent 2100 Bioanalyzer. Sequencing of the libraries was done on an Illumina MiSeq with paired-end, single-indexed 600-cycle runs. The authors' analysis ran thus. MiXCR versions 2.12 and 3.0.5 were used to process the TRB sequences. Each unique CDR3 nucleotide sequence was treated as one clone, and only productive sequences with two or more reads were kept. Shannon diversity, evenness, clonality (one minus evenness), and alpha-parameterized diversity profiles from alpha 0 to 5 were included as repertoire metrics. The IGoR algorithm was used to calculate generation probabilities for clones in the paired samples taken before and after chemotherapy. Using fastp at Q25 and MiXCR, TCRdb reprocessed the public reads and kept productive beta chains. Records with the same CDR3 protein are collapsed into one entry carrying the most frequent genes and DNA. V and J calls and clone size were set by TCRdb, not the authors. This sample has approximately 8,400 distinct CDR3 sequences in its table, and 25% to 35% of those were observed once. The ten largest clones add up to more than 3% of the sample.

Genomic DNA extracted from peripheral blood, rather than sorted cells or RNA, was used as the source for amplification of TCR beta rearrangements. The sequence came from a human donor in good health. Material: blood. The rearrangement combines TRBV13 with TRBJ2-1; perhaps TRBD2 is the D gene, with 6 bases matching. DNA sequence: TGTGCCAGCAGCTTAGGTACGGGGGATGAGCAGTTCTTC. This yields the protein CASSLGTGDEQFF.